This TCR beta chain was recorded in a study of T-cell memory formation after mild COVID-19. The wider study: TCR clusters were mostly donor specific.

The germline V gene has CDR1 LGHNA and CDR2 YSLEER. The CDR3 length is 14 residues. The V segment lost 3 bases and the J segment 6 bases; nucleotides outside the gene matches: 7. Comment on this clonotype: The antigen is not known.

General study findings and limits: Clones that got smaller from day 15 to 85 had even CD4/CD8, while clones growing later tipped toward CD4+.

A single record per CDR3 protein comes from TCRdb applying MiXCR to the 5' RACE reads. The sample records about 390,000 distinct CDR3 sequences, about 15% being singletons. This clonotype was obtained from a man between 18 and 29 years old who had mild COVID-19 (a few samples of this study predate the infection). Cell type and time point are not known. What was sequenced was PBMCs or a T cell subset sorted from them (not recorded which). The chain uses TRBV4-3 and TRBJ1-2, with 7 nucleotides matching TRBD1. CDR3 bases: TGCGCCAGCAGCCAGACAGGGAAAGGCCATGGCTACACCTTC. Its translation: CASSQTGKGHGYTF.